The source of this TCR beta chain is a study of siplizumab effects on memory and regulatory T cells. With regard to this clone: The target antigen is unknown.

Assay used: immunoSEQ multiplex PCR; TCRdb lists only in-frame clones, some missing. The table includes around 97,000 clones, around 94% detected once. CDR3 size: 14 residues. Trimming took off 3 bases at V and 3 bases at J, with 12 bases between the two ends. Per the germline V gene, CDR1 is GTSNPN and CDR2 is SVGIG (reference sequence). Overall study results and limits: Siplizumab, the agent tested, significantly reduced alloreactive sequences traceable to unstimulated CD4+ memory cells. Naive T cells seemed more diverse than memory cells; they also seemed major alloresponse contributors. Researchers could map only a minor fraction of alloreactive clones to unstimulated subsets. Tregs that proliferated in siplizumab cultures did not have their suppressive function confirmed.

The sequence derives from a human donor in good health. This rearrangement joins TRBV30 to TRBJ1-3; no clear D gene. The material sequenced was non-Treg CD4+ T cells sorted from blood. The CDR3 bases are TGTGCCTGGAGGATCAGCATTTATGGAAACACCATATATTTT. Amino acids: CAWRISIYGNTIYF.